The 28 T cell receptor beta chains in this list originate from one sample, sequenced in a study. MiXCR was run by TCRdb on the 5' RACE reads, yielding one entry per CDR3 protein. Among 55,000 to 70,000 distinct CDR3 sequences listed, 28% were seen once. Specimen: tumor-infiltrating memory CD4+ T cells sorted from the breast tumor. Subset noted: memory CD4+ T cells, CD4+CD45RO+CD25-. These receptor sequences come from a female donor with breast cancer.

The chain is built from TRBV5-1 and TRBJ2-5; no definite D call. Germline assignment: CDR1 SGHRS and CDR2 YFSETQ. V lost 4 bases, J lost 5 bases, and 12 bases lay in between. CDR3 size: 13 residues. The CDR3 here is CASSVNTGETQYF. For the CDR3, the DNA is TGCGCCAGCAGCGTAAACACTGGCGAGACCCAGTACTTC.

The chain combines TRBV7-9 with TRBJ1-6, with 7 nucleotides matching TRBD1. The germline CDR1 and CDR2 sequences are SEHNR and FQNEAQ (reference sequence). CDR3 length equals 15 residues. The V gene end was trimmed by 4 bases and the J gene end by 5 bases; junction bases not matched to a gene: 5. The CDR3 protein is CASSSWTGDNSPLHF. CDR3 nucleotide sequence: TGTGCCAGCAGCTCCTGGACAGGAGATAATTCACCCCTCCACTTT.

CDR3 in amino acids: CASSFGQGNTEAFF. The CDR3 DNA is TGTGCCAGCAGCTTTGGACAGGGGAACACTGAAGCTTTCTTT. The chain joins TRBV7-2 to TRBJ1-1; 8 nucleotides line up with TRBD1. The germline gives CDR1 SGHTA, CDR2 FQGNSA. V trimming: 3 bases; J trimming: 1 base; junction bases outside the gene matches: 1. The CDR3 consists of 14 residues.

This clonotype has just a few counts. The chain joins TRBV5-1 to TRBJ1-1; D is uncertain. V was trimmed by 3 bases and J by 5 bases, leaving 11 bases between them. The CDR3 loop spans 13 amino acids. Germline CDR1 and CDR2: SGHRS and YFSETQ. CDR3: CASSSSSYTEAFF. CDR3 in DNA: TGCGCCAGCAGCTCCTCGTCCTATACTGAAGCTTTCTTT.

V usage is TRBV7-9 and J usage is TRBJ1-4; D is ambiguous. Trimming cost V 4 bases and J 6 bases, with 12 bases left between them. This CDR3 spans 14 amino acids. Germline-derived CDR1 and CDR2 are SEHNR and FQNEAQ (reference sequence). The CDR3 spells CASSSDLEDEKLFF. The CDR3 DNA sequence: TGTGCCAGCAGCTCGGACCTTGAGGATGAAAAACTGTTTTTT.

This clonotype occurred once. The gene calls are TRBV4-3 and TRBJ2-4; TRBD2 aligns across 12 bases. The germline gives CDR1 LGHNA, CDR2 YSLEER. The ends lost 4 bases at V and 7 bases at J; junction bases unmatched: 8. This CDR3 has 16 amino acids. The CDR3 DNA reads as TGCGCCAGCAGCCGAGACCTAGCGGGAGGGAAGAACATTCAGTACTTC. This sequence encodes CASSRDLAGGKNIQYF.

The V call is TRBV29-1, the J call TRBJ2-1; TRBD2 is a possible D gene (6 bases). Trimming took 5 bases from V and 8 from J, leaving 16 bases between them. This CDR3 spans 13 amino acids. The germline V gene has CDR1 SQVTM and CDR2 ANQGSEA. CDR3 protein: CSVLSGYVDEQFF. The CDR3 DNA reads TGCAGCGTTCTTAGCGGCTACGTGGATGAGCAGTTCTTC.

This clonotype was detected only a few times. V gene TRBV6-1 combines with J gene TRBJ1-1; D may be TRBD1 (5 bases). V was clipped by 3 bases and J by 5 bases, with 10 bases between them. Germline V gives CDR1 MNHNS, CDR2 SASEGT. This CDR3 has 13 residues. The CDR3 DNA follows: TGTGCCAGCAGTGACGGGGCCTGGACTGAAGCTTTCTTT. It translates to CASSDGAWTEAFF.

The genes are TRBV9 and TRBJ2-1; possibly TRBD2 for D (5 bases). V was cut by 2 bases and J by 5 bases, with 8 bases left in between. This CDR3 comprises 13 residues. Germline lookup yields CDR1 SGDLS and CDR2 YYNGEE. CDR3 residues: CASSVGLHNEQFF. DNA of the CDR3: TGTGCCAGCAGCGTTGGACTCCACAATGAGCAGTTCTTC.

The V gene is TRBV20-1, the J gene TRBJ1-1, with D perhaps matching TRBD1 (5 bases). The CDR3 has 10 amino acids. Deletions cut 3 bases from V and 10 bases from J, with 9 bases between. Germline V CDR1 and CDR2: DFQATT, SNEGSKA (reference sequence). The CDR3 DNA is TGCAGTGCTAGTACGGGGCGAGCTTTCTTT. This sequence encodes CSASTGRAFF.

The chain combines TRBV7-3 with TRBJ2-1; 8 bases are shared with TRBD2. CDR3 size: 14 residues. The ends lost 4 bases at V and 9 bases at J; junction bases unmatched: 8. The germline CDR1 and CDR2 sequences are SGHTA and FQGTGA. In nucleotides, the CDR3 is TGTGCCAGCAGCTCCACCGGGACTAGTAGTGAGCAGTTCTTC. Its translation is CASSSTGTSSEQFF.

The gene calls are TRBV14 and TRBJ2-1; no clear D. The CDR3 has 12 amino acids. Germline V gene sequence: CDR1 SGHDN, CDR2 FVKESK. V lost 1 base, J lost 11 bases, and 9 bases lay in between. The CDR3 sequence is CASSQALTQQFF. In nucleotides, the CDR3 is TGTGCCAGCAGCCAAGCTTTGACGCAGCAGTTCTTC.

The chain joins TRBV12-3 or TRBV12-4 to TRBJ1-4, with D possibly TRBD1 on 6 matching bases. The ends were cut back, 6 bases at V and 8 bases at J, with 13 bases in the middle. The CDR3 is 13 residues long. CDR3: CASRTGGVEKLFF. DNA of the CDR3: TGTGCCAGCAGGACAGGCGGGGTGGAAAAACTGTTTTTT.

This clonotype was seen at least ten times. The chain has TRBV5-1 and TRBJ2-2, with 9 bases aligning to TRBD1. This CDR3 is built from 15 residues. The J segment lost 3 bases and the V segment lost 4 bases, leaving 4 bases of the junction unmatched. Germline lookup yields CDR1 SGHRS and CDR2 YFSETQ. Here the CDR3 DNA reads TGCGCCAGCAGCCTGACAGGGGGATACACCGGGGAGCTGTTTTTT. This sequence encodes CASSLTGGYTGELFF.

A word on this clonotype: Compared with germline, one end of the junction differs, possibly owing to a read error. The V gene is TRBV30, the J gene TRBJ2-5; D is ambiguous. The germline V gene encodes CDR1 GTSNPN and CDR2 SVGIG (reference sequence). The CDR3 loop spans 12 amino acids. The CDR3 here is CAWSVDSEAQYF. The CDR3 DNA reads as TGTGCCTGGAGTGTAGACTCAGAGGCCCAGTACTTC.

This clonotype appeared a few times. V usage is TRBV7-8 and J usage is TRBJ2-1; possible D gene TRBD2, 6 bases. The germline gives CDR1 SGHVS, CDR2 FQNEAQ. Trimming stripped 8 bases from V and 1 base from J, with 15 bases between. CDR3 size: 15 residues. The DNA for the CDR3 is TGTGCCAGCTCAAGGGAGACTAGGTCCTACAATGAGCAGTTCTTC. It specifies CASSRETRSYNEQFF.

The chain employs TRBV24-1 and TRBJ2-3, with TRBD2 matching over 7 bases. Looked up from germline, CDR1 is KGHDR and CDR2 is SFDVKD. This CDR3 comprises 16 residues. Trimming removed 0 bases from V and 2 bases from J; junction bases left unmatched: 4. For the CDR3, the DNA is TGTGCCACCAGTGATTTGCCCGCGGGAGTCACAGATACGCAGTATTTT. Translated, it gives CATSDLPAGVTDTQYF.

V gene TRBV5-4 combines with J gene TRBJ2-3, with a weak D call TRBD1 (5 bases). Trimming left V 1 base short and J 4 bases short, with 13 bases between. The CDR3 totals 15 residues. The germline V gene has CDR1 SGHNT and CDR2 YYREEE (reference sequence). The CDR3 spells CASSLRTGVADTQYF. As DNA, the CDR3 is TGTGCCAGCAGCTTGCGTACAGGAGTGGCAGATACGCAGTATTTT.

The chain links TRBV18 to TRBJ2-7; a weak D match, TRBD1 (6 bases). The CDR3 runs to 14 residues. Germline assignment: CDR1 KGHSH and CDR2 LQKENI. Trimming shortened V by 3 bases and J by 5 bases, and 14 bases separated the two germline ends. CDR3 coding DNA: TGTGCCAGCTCACCGACGGGACACGACAACGAGCAGTACTTC. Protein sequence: CASSPTGHDNEQYF.

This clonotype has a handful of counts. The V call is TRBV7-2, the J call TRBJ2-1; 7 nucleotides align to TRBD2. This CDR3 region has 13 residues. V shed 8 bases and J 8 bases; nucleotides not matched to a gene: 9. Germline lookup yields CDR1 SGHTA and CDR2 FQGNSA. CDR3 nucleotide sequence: TGTGCCAGCCTCCCCTTAGGGAGGGATGAGCAGTTCTTC. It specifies CASLPLGRDEQFF.

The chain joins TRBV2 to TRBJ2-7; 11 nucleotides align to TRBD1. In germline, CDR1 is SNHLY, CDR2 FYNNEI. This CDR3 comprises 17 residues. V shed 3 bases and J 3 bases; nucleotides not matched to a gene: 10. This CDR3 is CASSEASPGQGDYEQYF. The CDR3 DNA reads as TGTGCCAGCAGTGAGGCGTCACCGGGACAGGGGGACTACGAGCAGTACTTC.

Here the CDR3 DNA reads TGCGCCAGCAGCAGGACAGGTTTAACACAAGAGACCCAGTACTTC. Protein product: CASSRTGLTQETQYF. The gene calls are TRBV5-1 and TRBJ2-5, with TRBD1 matching over 7 bases. Germline-derived CDR1 and CDR2 are SGHRS and YFSETQ. Unmatched junction bases numbered 8, after V lost 4 bases and J lost 2 bases. The CDR3 covers 15 residues. Drawing the rest from reference TRBV5-1 and TRBJ2-5, the complete variable domain is KAGVTQTPRYLIKTRGQQVTLSCSPISGHRSVSWYQQTPGQGLQFLFEYFSETQRNKGNFPGRFSGRQFSNSRSEMNVSTLELGDSALYLCASSRTGLTQETQYFGPGTRLLVL.

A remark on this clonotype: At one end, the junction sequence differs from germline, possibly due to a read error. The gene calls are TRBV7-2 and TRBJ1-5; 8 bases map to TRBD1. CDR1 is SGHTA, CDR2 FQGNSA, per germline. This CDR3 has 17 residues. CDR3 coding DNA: TGTGCCAGCAGCCCCCAGACAGGGGCGTATAGCTATCAGCCCCAGCATTTT. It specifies CASSPQTGAYSYQPQHF. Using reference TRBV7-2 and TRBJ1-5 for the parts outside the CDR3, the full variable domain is GAGVSQSPSNKVTEKGKDVELRCDPISGHTALYWYRQSLGQGLEFLIYFQGNSAPDKSGLPSDRFSAERTGGSVSTLTIQRTQQEDSAVYLCASSPQTGAYSYQPQHFGDGTRLSIL.

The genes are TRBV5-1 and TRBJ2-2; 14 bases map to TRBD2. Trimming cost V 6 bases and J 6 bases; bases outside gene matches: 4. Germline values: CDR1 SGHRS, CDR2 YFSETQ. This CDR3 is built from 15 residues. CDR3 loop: CASTGTSGSSGELFF. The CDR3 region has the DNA TGCGCCAGCACAGGGACTAGCGGGAGCTCCGGGGAGCTGTTTTTT.

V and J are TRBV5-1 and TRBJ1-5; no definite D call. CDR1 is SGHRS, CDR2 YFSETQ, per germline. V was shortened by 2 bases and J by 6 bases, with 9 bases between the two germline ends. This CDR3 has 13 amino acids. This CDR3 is CASSLLPGQPQHF. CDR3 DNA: TGCGCCAGCAGCTTACTTCCCGGTCAGCCCCAGCATTTT.

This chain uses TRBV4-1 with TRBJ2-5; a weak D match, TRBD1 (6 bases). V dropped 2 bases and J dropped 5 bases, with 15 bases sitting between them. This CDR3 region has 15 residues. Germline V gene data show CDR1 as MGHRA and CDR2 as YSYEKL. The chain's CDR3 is CASSQPQTRGETQYF. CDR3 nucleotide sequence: TGCGCCAGCAGCCAACCACAGACAAGGGGGGAGACCCAGTACTTC.

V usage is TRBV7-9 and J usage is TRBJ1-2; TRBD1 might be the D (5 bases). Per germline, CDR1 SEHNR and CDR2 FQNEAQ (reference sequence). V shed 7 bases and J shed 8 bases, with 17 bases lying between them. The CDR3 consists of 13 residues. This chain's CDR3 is CASILRGSWGYTF. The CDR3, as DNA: TGTGCCAGCATCCTACGGGGGTCTTGGGGCTACACCTTC. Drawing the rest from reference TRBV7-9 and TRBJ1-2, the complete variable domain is DTGVSQNPRHKITKRGQNVTFRCDPISEHNRLYWYRQTLGQGPEFLTYFQNEAQLEKSRLLSDRFSAERPKGSFSTLEIQRTEQGDSAMYLCASILRGSWGYTFGSGTRLTVV.

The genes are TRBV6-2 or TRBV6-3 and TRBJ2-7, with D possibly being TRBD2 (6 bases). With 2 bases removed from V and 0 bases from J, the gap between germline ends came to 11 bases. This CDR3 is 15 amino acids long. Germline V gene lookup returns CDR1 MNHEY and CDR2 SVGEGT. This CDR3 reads CASSYDVGGSYEQYF. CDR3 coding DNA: TGTGCCAGCAGTTACGATGTCGGGGGCTCCTACGAGCAGTACTTC.